The TCR beta chain described here comes from a study of CD8 T cells in ankylosing spondylitis. TCRdb processed the 5' RACE reads anew with MiXCR; each CDR3 protein has one entry. The table records over 400,000 distinct CDR3 sequences, 25% to 30% of them present only once. Points from the study as a whole: Researchers reportedly found disease-linked clones significantly enriched in matched ankylosing spondylitis synovial fluid. Among TCR beta sequences, a motif of fewer than 10 highly homologous variants appeared characteristic of ankylosing spondylitis blood.

This clonotype came up a few times. The antigen is undetermined. Source material: blood, either unsorted or a sorted T cell fraction (not recorded which). The source of this sequence is a male donor with ankylosing spondylitis.

The CDR3 DNA sequence: TGTGCCAGCAGCTTAGATCCTCAGTTGACCTACGAGCAGTACGTC. Translated: CASSLDPQLTYEQYV. The chain employs TRBV11-2 and TRBJ2-7; D remains ambiguous. This CDR3 is built from 15 residues. Trimming pared 0 bases from V and 2 bases from J, leaving 11 bases between. Looked up from germline, CDR1 is SGHAT and CDR2 is FQNNGV.